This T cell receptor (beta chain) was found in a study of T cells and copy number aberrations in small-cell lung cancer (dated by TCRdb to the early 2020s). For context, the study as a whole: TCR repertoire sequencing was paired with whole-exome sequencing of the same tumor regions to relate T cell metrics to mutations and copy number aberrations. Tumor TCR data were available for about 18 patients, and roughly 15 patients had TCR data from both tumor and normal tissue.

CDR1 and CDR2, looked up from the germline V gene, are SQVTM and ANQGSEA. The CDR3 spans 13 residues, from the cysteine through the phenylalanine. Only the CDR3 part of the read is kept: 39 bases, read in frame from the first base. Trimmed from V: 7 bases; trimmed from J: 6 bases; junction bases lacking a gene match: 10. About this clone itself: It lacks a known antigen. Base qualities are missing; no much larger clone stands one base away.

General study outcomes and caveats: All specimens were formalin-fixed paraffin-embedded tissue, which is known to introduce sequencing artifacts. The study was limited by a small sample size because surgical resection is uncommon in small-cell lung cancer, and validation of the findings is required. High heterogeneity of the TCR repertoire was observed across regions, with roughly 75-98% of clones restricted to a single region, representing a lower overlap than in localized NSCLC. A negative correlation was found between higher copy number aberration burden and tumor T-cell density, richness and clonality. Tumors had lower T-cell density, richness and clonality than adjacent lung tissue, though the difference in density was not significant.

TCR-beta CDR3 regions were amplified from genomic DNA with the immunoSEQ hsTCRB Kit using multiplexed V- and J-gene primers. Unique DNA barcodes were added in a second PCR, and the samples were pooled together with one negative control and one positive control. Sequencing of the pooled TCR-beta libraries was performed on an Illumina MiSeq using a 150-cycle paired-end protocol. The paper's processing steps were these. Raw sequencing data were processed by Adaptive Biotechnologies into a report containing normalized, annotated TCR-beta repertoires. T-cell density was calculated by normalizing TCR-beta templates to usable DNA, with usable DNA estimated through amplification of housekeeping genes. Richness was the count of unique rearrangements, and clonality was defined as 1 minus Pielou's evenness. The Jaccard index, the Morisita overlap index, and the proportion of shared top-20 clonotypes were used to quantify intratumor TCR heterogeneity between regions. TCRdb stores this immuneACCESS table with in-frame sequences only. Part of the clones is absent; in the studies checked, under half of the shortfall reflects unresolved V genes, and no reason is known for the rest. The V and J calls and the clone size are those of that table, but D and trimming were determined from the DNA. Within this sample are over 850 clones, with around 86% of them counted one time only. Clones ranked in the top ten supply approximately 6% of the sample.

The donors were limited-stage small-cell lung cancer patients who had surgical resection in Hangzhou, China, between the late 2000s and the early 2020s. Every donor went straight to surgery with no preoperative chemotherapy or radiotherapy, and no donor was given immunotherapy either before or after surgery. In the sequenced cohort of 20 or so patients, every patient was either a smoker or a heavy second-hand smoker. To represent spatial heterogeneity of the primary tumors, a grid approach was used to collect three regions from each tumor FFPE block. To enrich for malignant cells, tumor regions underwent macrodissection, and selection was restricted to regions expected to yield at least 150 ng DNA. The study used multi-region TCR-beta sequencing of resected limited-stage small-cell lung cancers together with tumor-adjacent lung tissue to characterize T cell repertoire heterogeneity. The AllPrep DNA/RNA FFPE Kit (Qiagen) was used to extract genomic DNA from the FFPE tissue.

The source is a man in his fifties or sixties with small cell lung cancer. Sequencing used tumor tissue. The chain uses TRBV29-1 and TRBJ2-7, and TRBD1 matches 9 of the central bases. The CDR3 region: CSAQGTGIVEQYF. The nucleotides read TGCAGCGCCCAAGGGACAGGGATCGTCGAGCAGTACTTC.